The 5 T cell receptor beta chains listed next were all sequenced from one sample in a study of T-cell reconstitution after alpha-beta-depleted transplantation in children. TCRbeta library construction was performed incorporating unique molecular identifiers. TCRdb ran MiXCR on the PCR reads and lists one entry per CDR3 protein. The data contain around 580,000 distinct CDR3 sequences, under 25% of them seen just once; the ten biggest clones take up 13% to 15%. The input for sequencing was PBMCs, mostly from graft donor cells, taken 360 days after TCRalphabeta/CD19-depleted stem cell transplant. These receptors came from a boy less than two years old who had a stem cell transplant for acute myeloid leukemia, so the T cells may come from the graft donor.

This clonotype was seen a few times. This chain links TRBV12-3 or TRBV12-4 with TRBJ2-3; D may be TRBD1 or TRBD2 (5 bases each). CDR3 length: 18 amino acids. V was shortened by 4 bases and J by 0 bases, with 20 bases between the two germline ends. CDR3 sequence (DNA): TGTGCCAGCAGTTGGGCCCTTCTCCGGGACGGTAGCACAGATACGCAGTATTTT. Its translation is CASSWALLRDGSTDTQYF.

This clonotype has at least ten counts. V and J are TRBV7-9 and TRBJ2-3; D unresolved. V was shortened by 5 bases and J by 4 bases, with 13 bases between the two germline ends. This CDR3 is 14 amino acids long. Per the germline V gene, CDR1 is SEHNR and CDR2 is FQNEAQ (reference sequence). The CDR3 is CASSHGMLSDTQYF. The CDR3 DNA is TGTGCCAGCAGCCATGGGATGCTTTCAGATACGCAGTATTTT.

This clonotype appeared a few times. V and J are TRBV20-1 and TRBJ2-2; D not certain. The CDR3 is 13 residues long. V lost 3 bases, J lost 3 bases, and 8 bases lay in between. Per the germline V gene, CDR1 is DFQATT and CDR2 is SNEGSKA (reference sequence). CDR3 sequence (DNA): TGCAGTGCTAGGAGTGGCGACACCGGGGAGCTGTTTTTT. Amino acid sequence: CSARSGDTGELFF.

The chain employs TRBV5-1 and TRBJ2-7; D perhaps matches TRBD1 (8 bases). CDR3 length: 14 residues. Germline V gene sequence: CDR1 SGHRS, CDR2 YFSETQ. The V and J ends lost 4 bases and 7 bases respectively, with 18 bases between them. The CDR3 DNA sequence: TGCGCCAGCAGCAACGGACAGGGAGGGTTGGAGCAGTACTTC. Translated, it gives CASSNGQGGLEQYF.

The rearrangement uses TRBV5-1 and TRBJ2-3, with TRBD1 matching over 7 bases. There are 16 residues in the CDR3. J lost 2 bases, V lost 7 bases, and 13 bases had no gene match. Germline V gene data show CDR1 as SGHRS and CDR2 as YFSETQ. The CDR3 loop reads CASFPSPGGFTDTQYF. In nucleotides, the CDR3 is TGCGCCAGCTTTCCCTCGCCAGGGGGATTCACAGATACGCAGTATTTT.